Following are 17 T cell receptor beta chains from one sample sequenced in a study of blood T cell repertoires in COVID-19. Measured with immunoSEQ multiplex PCR; TCRdb has only the in-frame clones, and not every one. This sample has 200,000 to 250,000 clones, with 65% to 85% found just once. Sequencing was performed on PBMCs or T cells enriched from blood (not recorded which). The receptors were sampled from a woman aged 40 to 50 who had recovered from COVID-19.

The chain joins TRBV11-3 to TRBJ2-7; the D gene is possibly TRBD2 (6 bases). Trimming pared 11 bases from V and 5 bases from J, leaving 13 bases between. This CDR3 has 11 amino acids. Germline CDR1 is SGHNT and CDR2 is YENEEA. The CDR3 DNA reads TGTGCCGTCGGAGGGTGCCACGAGCAGTACGTC. This translates into CAVGGCHEQYV.

The chain combines TRBV30 with TRBJ1-1, with 8 nucleotides matching TRBD1. Losses at the gene ends were 3 bases for V and 4 bases for J; bases not matched to a gene: 10. The CDR3 sequence is 15 residues long. CDR1 GTSNPN and CDR2 SVGIG come from the germline V gene (reference sequence). The CDR3 protein is CAWSPETGVGTEAFF. CDR3 in DNA: TGTGCCTGGAGCCCAGAGACAGGGGTGGGCACTGAAGCTTTCTTT.

The chain has TRBV5-1 and TRBJ2-1, with 10 bases matching TRBD2. CDR3 length: 13 amino acids. V lost 4 bases, J lost 10 bases, and 5 bases stayed unmatched. Looked up from germline, CDR1 is SGHRS and CDR2 is YFSETQ. The DNA of the CDR3 is TGCGCCAGCAGCCCGCTAGCGGGAGTCGAGCAGTTCTTC. It is translated as CASSPLAGVEQFF.

The chain has TRBV11-3 and TRBJ2-1; D gene unclear. The length of the CDR3 is 14 residues. Trimming left V 1 base short and J 9 bases short, with 13 bases between. Germline V gene data show CDR1 as SGHNT and CDR2 as YENEEA. CDR3 in DNA: TGTGCCAGCAGCTTAGTTAGCATAGGAGTTGAGCAGTTCTTC. This encodes CASSLVSIGVEQFF.

The chain has TRBV28 and TRBJ2-7; 9 positions match TRBD1. CDR1 is MDHEN, CDR2 SYDVKM, per germline. V shed 5 bases, J shed 3 bases, and the junction held 5 bases outside the gene matches. This CDR3 spans 14 amino acids. In nucleotides, the CDR3 is TGTGCCAGCAGTGGACAGGGGCTACACTACGAGCAGTACTTC. It is translated as CASSGQGLHYEQYF. Variable domain in full (rest from reference TRBV28 and TRBJ2-7): DVKVTQSSRYLVKRTGEKVFLECVQDMDHENMFWYRQDPGLGLRLIYFSYDVKMKEKGDIPEGYSVSREKKERFSLILESASTNQTSMYLCASSGQGLHYEQYFGPGTRLTVT.

V and J are TRBV10-3 and TRBJ2-7, with D possibly matching TRBD2 (5 bases). Trimming left V 2 bases short and J 10 bases short, with 18 bases between. CDR1 and CDR2 from the germline V gene are ENHRY and SYGVKD. The CDR3 loop spans 14 amino acids. CDR3 region: CAISEGSSPRDQYV. The DNA of the CDR3 is TGTGCCATCAGTGAGGGATCTAGCCCCAGAGATCAGTACGTC.

The chain couples TRBV2 to TRBJ2-1; the D gene is possibly TRBD1 (5 bases). The CDR3 loop spans 14 amino acids. CDR1 is SNHLY and CDR2 is FYNNEI in the germline V gene. V was cut by 5 bases and J by 3 bases, with 11 bases left in between. CDR3 protein: CASSPQVFYNEQFF. The DNA for the CDR3 is TGTGCCAGCAGTCCACAGGTATTCTACAATGAGCAGTTCTTC.

The chain couples TRBV6-4 to TRBJ2-2; tentative D call: TRBD2 (6 bases). This CDR3 is 15 amino acids long. CDR1 is MRHNA and CDR2 is SNTAGT in the germline V gene. V gave up 2 bases and J gave up 5 bases, with 12 bases separating them. The CDR3 loop reads CASSDTERVTGELFF. As DNA, the CDR3 is TGTGCCAGCAGTGACACAGAGCGGGTAACCGGGGAGCTGTTTTTT.

The rearrangement joins TRBV10-1 to TRBJ2-1; 10 bases map to TRBD1. After removal of 0 bases from V and 6 bases from J, the junction contained 5 bases not matched to a gene. CDR1 and CDR2 (germline): WNHNN, SYGVQD (reference sequence). The CDR3 runs to 16 residues. CDR3 DNA sequence: TGCGCCAGCAGTGAGTCTGGGACAGGGGTATCCAATGAGCAGTTCTTC. It is translated as CASSESGTGVSNEQFF.

The chain is built from TRBV7-9 and TRBJ2-5, with D perhaps TRBD2 (5 bases). This CDR3 is 13 amino acids long. Germline-derived CDR1 and CDR2 are SEHNR and FQNEAQ (reference sequence). V was shortened by 5 bases and J by 5 bases, with 12 bases between the two germline ends. In DNA, the CDR3 is TGTGCCAGCAGCCAACGGGAATGGGAGACCCAGTACTTC. It codes for CASSQREWETQYF.

As for this clone: The sample has other DNA sequences that encode this CDR3 too. The chain couples TRBV18 to TRBJ1-5, with 9 bases lining up with TRBD1. After removal of 3 bases from V and 4 bases from J, the junction contained 4 bases not matched to a gene. The germline V gene has CDR1 KGHSH and CDR2 LQKENI. There are 15 residues in the CDR3. The CDR3 DNA follows: TGTGCCAGCTCACCGGACAGGGGAGGTAATCAGCCCCAGCATTTT. Translated, it gives CASSPDRGGNQPQHF.

The J gene is TRBJ1-2, the V gene TRBV9, with D possibly TRBD1 on 6 matching bases. Trimming cost V 6 bases and J 0 bases, with 24 bases left between them. CDR3 length: 18 residues. Germline V gene lookup returns CDR1 SGDLS and CDR2 YYNGEE. The DNA for the CDR3 is TGTGCCAGCACGGTCAGTGAGGGGGATTTTAGATCTAACTATGGCTACACCTTC. It is translated as CASTVSEGDFRSNYGYTF. Using reference TRBV9 and TRBJ1-2 for the parts outside the CDR3, the full variable domain is DSGVTQTPKHLITATGQRVTLRCSPRSGDLSVYWYQQSLDQGLQFLIQYYNGEERAKGNILERFSAQQFPDLHSELNLSSLELGDSALYFCASTVSEGDFRSNYGYTFGSGTRLTVV.

The rearrangement links TRBV6-5 to TRBJ2-1; weak D call: TRBD1 (7 bases). The V and J ends lost 8 bases and 9 bases respectively, with 14 bases between them. The CDR3 is made up of 12 amino acids. Looked up from germline, CDR1 is MNHEY and CDR2 is SVGAGI. The CDR3 DNA sequence: TGTGCCAGCGGGAGGACAGGCGGTGAGCAGTTCTTC. Translation: CASGRTGGEQFF.

The rearrangement uses TRBV6-2 or TRBV6-3 and TRBJ1-1; perhaps TRBD1 as D (5 bases). Trimming cost V 5 bases and J 13 bases, with 17 bases left between them. Germline V lookup: CDR1 MNHEY, CDR2 SVGEGT. The CDR3 is 12 residues long. CDR3: CASSRRDLRGFF. CDR3 DNA sequence: TGTGCCAGCAGTCGGCGGGACCTAAGGGGTTTCTTT.

The chain links TRBV7-9 to TRBJ1-2, with 8 bases matching TRBD1. The CDR3 spans 14 residues. J gave up 2 bases and V 4 bases, and 3 bases lay outside the gene matches. From germline, CDR1 is SEHNR and CDR2 FQNEAQ (reference sequence). CDR3 sequence reads: CASSSGTGNYGYTF. The DNA for the CDR3 is TGTGCCAGCAGCTCCGGGACAGGAAACTATGGCTACACCTTC. The whole variable domain, filled in from reference TRBV7-9 and TRBJ1-2, reads DTGVSQNPRHKITKRGQNVTFRCDPISEHNRLYWYRQTLGQGPEFLTYFQNEAQLEKSRLLSDRFSAERPKGSFSTLEIQRTEQGDSAMYLCASSSGTGNYGYTFGSGTRLTVV.

The rearrangement links TRBV2 to TRBJ1-5; no reliable D call. Trimming removed 8 bases from V and 1 base from J, with 15 bases in between. Germline V gene lookup returns CDR1 SNHLY and CDR2 FYNNEI. The CDR3 runs to 15 residues. This CDR3 reads CASSSGGLSNQPQHF. The CDR3 DNA sequence: TGTGCCAGCTCCTCAGGAGGGCTAAGCAATCAGCCCCAGCATTTT.

This clone was observed a few times. The chain employs TRBV9 and TRBJ2-1, with D perhaps matching TRBD2 (6 bases). V lost 0 bases, J lost 8 bases, and 15 bases lay in between. This CDR3 has 15 amino acids. The germline V gene has CDR1 SGDLS and CDR2 YYNGEE. The CDR3: CASSVAEGSVDEQFF. The CDR3 DNA is TGTGCCAGCAGCGTAGCGGAGGGAAGTGTGGATGAGCAGTTCTTC. Drawing the rest from reference TRBV9 and TRBJ2-1, the complete variable domain is DSGVTQTPKHLITATGQRVTLRCSPRSGDLSVYWYQQSLDQGLQFLIQYYNGEERAKGNILERFSAQQFPDLHSELNLSSLELGDSALYFCASSVAEGSVDEQFFGPGTRLTVL.